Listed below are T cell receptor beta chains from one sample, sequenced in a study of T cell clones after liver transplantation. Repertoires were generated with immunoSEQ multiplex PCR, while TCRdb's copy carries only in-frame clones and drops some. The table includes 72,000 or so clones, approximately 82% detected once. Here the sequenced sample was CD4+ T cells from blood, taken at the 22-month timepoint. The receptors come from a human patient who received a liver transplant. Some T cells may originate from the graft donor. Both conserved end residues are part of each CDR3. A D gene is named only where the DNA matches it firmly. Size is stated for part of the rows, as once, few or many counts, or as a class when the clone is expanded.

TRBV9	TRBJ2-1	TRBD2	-	CASTKASGRLNEQFF	TGTGCCAGCACCAAAGCGAGCGGGAGACTTAATGAGCAGTTCTTC
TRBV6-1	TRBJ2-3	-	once	CASSERGRSTDTQYF	TGTGCCAGCAGTGAACGAGGCAGAAGCACAGATACGCAGTATTTT
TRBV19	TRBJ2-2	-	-	CASSIASLANTGELFF	TGTGCCAGTAGTATAGCCAGCCTCGCGAACACCGGGGAGCTGTTTTTT
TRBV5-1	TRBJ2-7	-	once	CASSSTSLSYEQYF	TGCGCCAGCAGCTCGACTAGTTTATCCTACGAGCAGTACTTC
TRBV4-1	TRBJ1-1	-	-	CASSGRTVNTEAFF	TGCGCCAGCAGCGGCAGGACAGTTAACACTGAAGCTTTCTTT
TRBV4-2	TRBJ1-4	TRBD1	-	CASSQDQTGLAGTNEKLFF	TGTGCCAGCAGCCAAGATCAGACAGGGCTAGCGGGCACTAATGAAAAACTGTTTTTT
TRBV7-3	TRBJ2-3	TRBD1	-	CASSLGQGRTDTQYF	TGTGCCAGCAGCTTAGGACAGGGTCGAACAGATACGCAGTATTTT
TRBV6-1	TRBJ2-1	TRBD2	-	CASIAGGFNEQFF	TGTGCCAGCATAGCGGGAGGGTTCAATGAGCAGTTCTTC
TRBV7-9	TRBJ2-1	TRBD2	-	CASSLDGTSSNEQFF	TGTGCCAGCAGCTTAGACGGGACTAGCAGCAATGAGCAGTTCTTC
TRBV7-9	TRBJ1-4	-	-	CASSLAEIEKLFF	TGTGCCAGCAGCTTAGCTGAGATTGAAAAACTGTTTTTT
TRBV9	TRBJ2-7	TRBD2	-	CASSGTSGTYEQYF	TGTGCCAGCAGCGGGACTAGCGGTACCTACGAGCAGTACTTC
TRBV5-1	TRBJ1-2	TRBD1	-	CASSLDGTGWYGYTF	TGCGCCAGCAGCTTGGATGGGACAGGGTGGTATGGCTACACCTTC
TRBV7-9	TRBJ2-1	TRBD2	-	CASSLFLRGGSDNEQFF	TGTGCCAGCAGCTTATTTTTGCGGGGGGGCTCAGACAATGAGCAGTTCTTC
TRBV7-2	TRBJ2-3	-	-	CASSLQAVSSTDTQYF	TGTGCCAGCAGCTTACAAGCGGTCTCTAGCACAGATACGCAGTATTTT
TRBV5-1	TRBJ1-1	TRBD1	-	CASSYGQGRTEAFF	TGCGCCAGCAGCTACGGACAGGGGCGGACTGAAGCTTTCTTT
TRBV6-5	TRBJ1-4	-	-	CASSYRGGGGEKLFF	TGTGCCAGCAGTTACAGGGGGGGCGGCGGTGAAAAACTGTTTTTT
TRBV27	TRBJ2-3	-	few	CASSLAGSNTQYF	TGTGCCAGCAGTTTAGCGGGGTCGAATACGCAGTATTTT
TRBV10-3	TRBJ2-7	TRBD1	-	CAISDIFTGTGGGLFYEQYF	TGTGCCATCAGTGATATATTCACCGGGACAGGGGGAGGCCTATTTTACGAGCAGTACTTC
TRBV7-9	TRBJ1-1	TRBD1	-	CASSPRAGTGVNTEAFF	TGTGCCAGCAGCCCGAGAGCCGGGACAGGGGTGAACACTGAAGCTTTCTTT
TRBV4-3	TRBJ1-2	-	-	CASSQEWGGTNYGYTF	TGCGCCAGCAGCCAAGAGTGGGGAGGGACTAACTATGGCTACACCTTC
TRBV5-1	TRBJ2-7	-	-	CASSSTVVSDRSYEQYF	TGCGCCAGCAGCTCCACGGTGGTGAGCGACAGGTCCTACGAGCAGTACTTC
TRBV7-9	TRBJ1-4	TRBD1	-	CASSPPPTGFSTNEKLFF	TGTGCCAGCAGCCCGCCCCCGACAGGGTTCTCAACTAATGAAAAACTGTTTTTT
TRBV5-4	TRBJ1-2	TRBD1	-	CASSRGPGQSYYGYTF	TGTGCCAGCAGCCGGGGACCGGGACAGAGTTATTATGGCTACACCTTC
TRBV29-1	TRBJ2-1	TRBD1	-	CSGRDRVNEQFF	TGCAGCGGCCGGGACAGGGTCAATGAGCAGTTCTTC
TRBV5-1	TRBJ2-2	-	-	CASSTSGQSTGELFF	TGCGCCAGCAGCACGAGTGGACAGTCCACCGGGGAGCTGTTTTTT
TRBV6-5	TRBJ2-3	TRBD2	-	CASSFAGGYTDTQYF	TGTGCCAGCAGTTTTGCGGGGGGATACACAGATACGCAGTATTTT
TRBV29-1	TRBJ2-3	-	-	CSVTGATSTDTQYF	TGCAGCGTCACCGGGGCCACTAGCACAGATACGCAGTATTTT
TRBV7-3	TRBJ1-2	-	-	CASSLGAGGSVYGYTF	TGTGCCAGCAGCTTAGGTGCTGGGGGGAGCGTCTATGGCTACACCTTC
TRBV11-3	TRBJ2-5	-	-	CASSLSGEETQYF	TGTGCCAGCAGCTTATCGGGGGAAGAGACCCAGTACTTC
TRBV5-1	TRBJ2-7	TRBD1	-	CASSARDSSYEQYF	TGCGCCAGCAGCGCGAGGGACAGTTCCTACGAGCAGTACTTC
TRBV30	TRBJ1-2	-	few	CAWKMEHGYTF	TGTGCCTGGAAGATGGAGCATGGCTACACCTTC
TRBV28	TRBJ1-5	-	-	CASRGGGSNQPQHF	TGTGCCAGCAGGGGGGGAGGTAGCAATCAGCCCCAGCATTTT
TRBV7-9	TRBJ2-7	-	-	CASSLTTGGEQYF	TGTGCCAGCAGCTTAACTACTGGGGGCGAGCAGTACTTC
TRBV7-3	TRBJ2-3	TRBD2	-	CASSLGLAGDTQYF	TGTGCCAGCAGCTTAGGGCTAGCGGGCGATACGCAGTATTTT
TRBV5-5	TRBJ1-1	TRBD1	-	CASSATTGTENTEAFF	TGTGCCAGCAGCGCGACCACCGGGACAGAGAACACTGAAGCTTTCTTT
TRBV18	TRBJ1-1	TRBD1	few	CASSPGQGRTEAFF	TGTGCCAGCTCGCCCGGACAGGGGCGCACTGAAGCTTTCTTT
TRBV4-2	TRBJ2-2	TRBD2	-	CASSPGLADTGELFF	TGTGCCAGCAGCCCGGGACTAGCGGACACCGGGGAGCTGTTTTTT
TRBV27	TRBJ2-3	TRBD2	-	CASSLLAGGPLDTQYF	TGTGCCAGCAGTTTACTAGCGGGAGGGCCCTTAGATACGCAGTATTTT
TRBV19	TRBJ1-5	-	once	CASTLHGVSNQPQHF	TGTGCCAGTACCCTCCATGGGGTTTCCAATCAGCCCCAGCATTTT
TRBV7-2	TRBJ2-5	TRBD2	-	CASIGLAQETQYF	TGTGCCAGCATCGGACTAGCGCAAGAGACCCAGTACTTC
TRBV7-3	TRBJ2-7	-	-	CASSPRGGGSYEQYF	TGTGCCAGCAGCCCAAGAGGGGGGGGCTCCTACGAGCAGTACTTC
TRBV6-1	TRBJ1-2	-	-	CASSEGGGRRGYTF	TGTGCCAGCAGTGAGGGAGGAGGTCGTCGTGGCTACACCTTC
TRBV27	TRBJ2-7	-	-	CASSSLDRSSYEQYF	TGTGCCAGCAGTTCACTTGACAGATCTTCCTACGAGCAGTACTTC
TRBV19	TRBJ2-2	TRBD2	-	CASSAGRLASNTGELFF	TGTGCCAGTAGCGCAGGGAGACTAGCTTCTAACACCGGGGAGCTGTTTTTT
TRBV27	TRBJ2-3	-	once	CASSGVGWSTDTQYF	TGTGCCAGCAGCGGTGTTGGGTGGAGCACAGATACGCAGTATTTT
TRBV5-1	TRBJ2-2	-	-	CASSPRGFLNTGELFF	TGCGCCAGCAGCCCGCGGGGTTTCCTGAACACCGGGGAGCTGTTTTTT
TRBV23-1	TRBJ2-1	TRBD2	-	CASSRLNPGQGMPSGSNEQFF	TGCGCCAGCAGTCGCCTCAACCCAGGACAGGGTATGCCTAGCGGGAGTAATGAGCAGTTCTTC
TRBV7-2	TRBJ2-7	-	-	CASSLEGGRDYEQYF	TGTGCCAGCAGCTTAGAAGGCGGACGGGACTACGAGCAGTACTTC
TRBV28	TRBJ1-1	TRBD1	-	CASSAGQISRGRNTEAFF	TGTGCCAGCAGTGCGGGCCAAATTTCCAGGGGGCGGAACACTGAAGCTTTCTTT
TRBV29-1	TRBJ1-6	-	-	CSARDGDSPLHF	TGCAGCGCCCGGGACGGGGATTCACCCCTCCACTTT
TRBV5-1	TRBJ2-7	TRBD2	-	CASSLDRSGGQYEQYF	TGCGCCAGCAGCTTGGATCGTAGCGGGGGTCAATACGAGCAGTACTTC
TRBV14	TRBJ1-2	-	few	CASSQVVGFVYGYTF	TGTGCCAGCAGCCAAGTGGTAGGTTTCGTGTATGGCTACACCTTC
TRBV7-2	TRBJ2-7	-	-	CASRPGGTAVYEQYF	TGTGCCAGCAGGCCGGGCGGGACTGCGGTTTACGAGCAGTACTTC
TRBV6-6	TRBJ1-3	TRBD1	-	CASSYSGTGKNTIYF	TGTGCCAGCAGTTACTCGGGGACAGGGAAAAACACCATATATTTT
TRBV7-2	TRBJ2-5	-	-	CASSLDTGFIETQYF	TGTGCCAGCAGCTTAGATACAGGGTTTATTGAGACCCAGTACTTC
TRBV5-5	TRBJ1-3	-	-	CASSLVVFGNTIYF	TGTGCCAGCAGCTTGGTTGTCTTCGGAAACACCATATATTTT